The rows below give T cell receptor beta chains drawn from one sample of a study of T cell repertoires in urothelial bladder cancer. Profiling relied on immunoSEQ multiplex PCR, and the TCRdb table lists in-frame clones only, not all of them. Of roughly 8,800 clones detected, approximately 59% appear once; the ten largest clones hold about 33%. The sequenced material came from tumor-infiltrating cells from bladder cancer. These receptors all come from a human donor with urothelial carcinoma. The CDR3 runs from the conserved cysteine through the conserved F or W. The D gene is left open where the match is weak. Expanded clones get a size class; other rows say once, few or many, or leave the size out.

d_gene | j_gene | abundance | v_gene | CDR3nt | CDR3aa
- | TRBJ1-2 | few | TRBV10-3 | TGTGCCATCGCGGGCGAGGACAAAAACTTCTATGGCTACACCTTC | CAIAGEDKNFYGYTF
- | TRBJ2-5 | medium-sized | TRBV5-4 | TGTGCCAGCAGCTCCTATTCGACAGGCCAAGAGACCCAGTACTTC | CASSSYSTGQETQYF
- | TRBJ1-3 | - | TRBV9 | TGTGCCAGCAGTTTTCAGGGCTCTGGAAACACCATATATTTT | CASSFQGSGNTIYF
- | TRBJ1-2 | - | TRBV4-3 | TGCGCCAGCAGCCCTCAGCACGGCGTAGGCGAGGGCTACACCTTC | CASSPQHGVGEGYTF
TRBD1 | TRBJ1-4 | - | TRBV4-2 | TGTGCCAGCAGCCAAGATCTGGGCGGACAGGGGCCTGAAAAACTGTTTTTT | CASSQDLGGQGPEKLFF
- | TRBJ1-1 | - | TRBV19 | TGTGCCAGTAGTATAGGCCATGAGTCTCAAGCTTTCTTT | CASSIGHESQAFF
- | TRBJ2-1 | once | TRBV9 | TGTGCCAGCAGCGTAGGTCAGGGGTACAATGAGCAGTTCTTC | CASSVGQGYNEQFF
- | TRBJ2-1 | - | TRBV19 | TGTGCCAGTAGTATAGGCGCACACGGCGGTGAGCAGTTCTTC | CASSIGAHGGEQFF
TRBD1 | TRBJ1-1 | - | TRBV19 | TGTGCCAGTAGTATTCCTCGGACAGGGCTGAACACTGAAGCTTTCTTT | CASSIPRTGLNTEAFF
- | TRBJ1-2 | - | TRBV19 | TGTGCCAGTGTCCGGGATTGGCAGGGGAGGAACTATGGCTACACCTTC | CASVRDWQGRNYGYTF
- | TRBJ1-6 | - | TRBV7-2 | TGTGCCAGCAGCTTAGGGGGACGGAGGACTTCACCCCTCCACTTT | CASSLGGRRTSPLHF
TRBD1 | TRBJ1-6 | - | TRBV2 | TGTGCCAGGGGGACAGGGCTTTATAATTCACCCCTCCACTTT | CARGTGLYNSPLHF
TRBD1 | TRBJ1-6 | - | TRBV4-1 | TGCGCCAGCAGCCATCCAACAGGGGGAAGCTCACCCCTCCACTTT | CASSHPTGGSSPLHF
TRBD2 | TRBJ2-3 | - | TRBV7-2 | TGTGCCAGCAGCTTAGCCCCTAGCGGGGGGGATTCGAAGTATTTT | CASSLAPSGGDSKYF
- | TRBJ1-2 | - | TRBV7-9 | TGTGCCAGCAGCTTAGGGCACGGACGGGATGGCTACACCTTC | CASSLGHGRDGYTF
- | TRBJ1-3 | few | TRBV9 | TGTGCCAGCAGGCCTGGGGAGGCCTCTGGAAACACCATATATTTT | CASRPGEASGNTIYF
- | TRBJ1-2 | - | TRBV9 | TGTGCCAGCAGCGTGGCTGGGGGCAACTATGGCTACACCTTC | CASSVAGGNYGYTF
- | TRBJ2-7 | - | TRBV4-1 | TGCGCCAGCAGCCAAGTAGGGTCAGGAGTGGACGAGCAGTACTTC | CASSQVGSGVDEQYF
TRBD1 | TRBJ1-5 | few | TRBV7-2 | TGTGCCAGCAGCTTATGGATAGGGGGCGACAATCAGCCCCAGCATTTT | CASSLWIGGDNQPQHF
TRBD1 | TRBJ2-2 | few | TRBV12-5 | TGTGCTAGTGGACCCGGGACAGGGGTTACCGGGGAGCTGTTTTTT | CASGPGTGVTGELFF
- | TRBJ2-1 | - | TRBV4-1 | TGCGCCAGCAGCCAAGGGGGGTGGCTAGGGCAGTTCTTC | CASSQGGWLGQFF
TRBD1 | TRBJ2-7 | - | TRBV30 | TGTGCCTGGAGCGAACAGGGGGCGGTCCTCGAGCAGTACTTC | CAWSEQGAVLEQYF
TRBD2 | TRBJ2-1 | - | TRBV6-6 | TGTGCCAGCAGTCCCCCGGGAGAGCGGGGGGCCCATGAGCAGTTCTTC | CASSPPGERGAHEQFF
- | TRBJ2-4 | few | TRBV27 | TGTGCCAGCAGTTTATCTATGGGAAACATTCAGTACTTC | CASSLSMGNIQYF
- | TRBJ1-1 | - | TRBV6-5 | TGTGCCAGCAGTTACTCGATCTCGGGGAACACTGAAGCTTTCTTT | CASSYSISGNTEAFF
- | TRBJ2-7 | - | TRBV4-3 | TGCGCCAGCAGCCAAGAACCCCGCTACGAGCAGTACTTC | CASSQEPRYEQYF
- | TRBJ1-2 | - | TRBV7-2 | TGTGCCAGCAGCTTAGGGGGGGGCAGTGGCTACACCTTC | CASSLGGGSGYTF
- | TRBJ2-1 | - | TRBV20-1 | TGCAGTGCTGGGGATTGGTGGCTCTTC | CSAGDWWLF
- | TRBJ2-1 | - | TRBV7-2 | TGTGCCAGCAGCTCGGATCAGGGGTGGGTCTACAATGAGCAGTTCTTC | CASSSDQGWVYNEQFF
- | TRBJ2-7 | - | TRBV6-6 | TGTGCCAGCAGTTATGGCGGCGCGATTTCCTACGAGCAGTACTTC | CASSYGGAISYEQYF
- | TRBJ1-3 | few | TRBV6-6 | TGTGCCAGCAGTTACGAGGTCGGAAACACCATATATTTT | CASSYEVGNTIYF
- | TRBJ1-2 | few | TRBV27 | TGTGCCAGCAGTTTATCGGGGACCACTAACTATGGCTACACCTTC | CASSLSGTTNYGYTF